This passage covers 15 T cell receptor beta chains from one sample sequenced in a study of T cell responses to AZD1222 COVID-19 vaccine (dated by TCRdb to 2020 to 2022). Library method: the immunoSEQ multiplex PCR assay. In its TCRdb copy, this immuneACCESS table keeps in-frame sequences only and misses some clones. Where compared with another copy, unresolved V genes explain less than half of these, and the others have no known cause. Counted in this sample were over 70,000 clones; approximately 89% of them appeared once. The top ten constitute approximately 5.3% of the sample. This sample's time point label indicates: about 28 days (+/-7) after the second vaccine dose. Here the sequenced sample was peripheral blood, taken 28 days after the second AZD1222 dose. Receptor source: an adult who received the AZD1222 COVID-19 vaccine.

The V call is TRBV4-2, the J call TRBJ1-1, with 7 positions matching TRBD1. CDR1 is LGHNA and CDR2 is YNFKEQ in the germline V gene. The CDR3 covers 14 residues. J lost 0 bases, V lost 4 bases, and 2 bases had no gene match. In nucleotides, the CDR3 is TGTGCCAGCAGCCTGGGGACAGTGAACACTGAAGCTTTCTTT. Amino acid sequence: CASSLGTVNTEAFF.

This chain links TRBV7-9 with TRBJ2-3; TRBD1 aligns across 7 bases. Germline CDR1 and CDR2: SEHNR and FQNEAQ (reference sequence). The CDR3 has 18 amino acids. V was pared by 2 bases and J by 1 base, with 12 bases of the junction left unmatched. The CDR3 nucleotides read TGTGCCAGCAGCTTAACTGGCGCACAGGGGTATGGCACAGATACGCAGTATTTT. Its translation is CASSLTGAQGYGTDTQYF.

The J gene is TRBJ2-2, the V gene TRBV18, with 7 bases matching TRBD1. This CDR3 has 14 residues. Germline assignment: CDR1 KGHSH and CDR2 LQKENI. The J segment lost 1 base and the V segment lost 5 bases, leaving 1 base of the junction unmatched. The CDR3 DNA is TGTGCCAGCTCAAGGGACAGGAACACCGGGGAGCTGTTTTTT. The encoded protein is CASSRDRNTGELFF.

The chain links TRBV15 to TRBJ2-4; the match to TRBD1 covers 8 bases. Germline V gene sequence: CDR1 LNHNV, CDR2 YYDKDF (reference sequence). CDR3 length: 14 residues. Trimming cost V 6 bases and J 4 bases; bases outside gene matches: 5. As DNA, the CDR3 is TGTGCCACCAGGGGGGACAGGATTAAAAACATTCAGTACTTC. Its protein is CATRGDRIKNIQYF.

The rearrangement uses TRBV6-5 and TRBJ2-7; 8 bases line up with TRBD1. V was clipped by 4 bases and J by 1 base; unmatched bases: 9. Germline CDR1 is MNHEY and CDR2 is SVGAGI. CDR3 length equals 16 residues. The CDR3 sequence is CASSLGTGTFSYEQYF. The CDR3 DNA follows: TGTGCCAGCAGTTTGGGGACAGGTACTTTTTCCTACGAGCAGTACTTC.

This chain links TRBV5-5 with TRBJ2-7, with TRBD1 as a possible D gene (6 bases). From germline, CDR1 is SGHKS and CDR2 YYEKEE (reference sequence). V gave up 4 bases and J gave up 2 bases, with 16 bases separating them. The CDR3 spans 15 residues. The DNA of the CDR3 is TGTGCCAGCAGCCCGACCTCCGGACAGACCTACGAGCAGTACTTC. Residues: CASSPTSGQTYEQYF. Supplemented by reference TRBV5-5 and TRBJ2-7, the full variable domain reads DAGVTQSPTHLIKTRGQQVTLRCSPISGHKSVSWYQQVLGQGPQFIFQYYEKEERGRGNFPDRFSARQFPNYSSELNVNALLLGDSALYLCASSPTSGQTYEQYFGPGTRLTVT.

The V gene is TRBV5-4, the J gene TRBJ2-1, with D perhaps given as TRBD1 or TRBD2 (6 bases each). V lost 0 bases, J lost 8 bases, and 9 bases lay in between. The CDR3 extends over 13 amino acids. Looked up from germline, CDR1 is SGHNT and CDR2 is YYREEE (reference sequence). The CDR3 nucleotides are TGTGCCAGCAGCTTGGTGGGGGGCGATGAGCAGTTCTTC. Translated, it gives CASSLVGGDEQFF.

The chain links TRBV12-5 to TRBJ2-7; D might be TRBD1 or TRBD2, each matching 6 bases. CDR1 is LGHNT and CDR2 is FRNRAP in the germline V gene. The CDR3 has 14 residues. Between the trimmed V and J ends, which lost 5 bases and 7 bases, there was a span of 18 bases. This CDR3 is CASGRRRGNKEQYV. The DNA of the CDR3 is TGTGCTAGTGGTCGCCGGAGGGGGAACAAGGAGCAGTACGTC.

J is TRBJ2-2 and V is TRBV19; weak D call: TRBD1 (6 bases). There are 17 residues in the CDR3. Germline V gene lookup returns CDR1 LNHDA and CDR2 SQIVND (reference sequence). V gave up 2 bases and J gave up 0 bases, with 13 bases separating them. CDR3 residues: CASSIIPGTPNTGELFF. In DNA, the CDR3 is TGTGCCAGTAGTATAATTCCCGGGACACCGAACACCGGGGAGCTGTTTTTT.

The sample holds a few counts of this clone. The chain has TRBV18 and TRBJ1-5; D is possibly TRBD1 (6 bases). The CDR3 covers 16 residues. V was shortened by 4 bases and J by 0 bases, with 13 bases between the two germline ends. Germline V gene lookup returns CDR1 KGHSH and CDR2 LQKENI. Here the CDR3 DNA reads TGTGCCAGCTCACAGGACAGAGCCTATAGCAATCAGCCCCAGCATTTT. Translating gives CASSQDRAYSNQPQHF.

V is TRBV19 and J is TRBJ2-7; 8 nucleotides match TRBD1. The CDR3 spans 13 residues. The J segment lost 5 bases and the V segment lost 6 bases, leaving 6 bases of the junction unmatched. Germline V gives CDR1 LNHDA, CDR2 SQIVND (reference sequence). The chain's CDR3 is CASSPGQVNEQYF. In DNA, the CDR3 is TGTGCCAGTAGCCCGGGACAGGTAAACGAGCAGTACTTC.

This chain links TRBV4-1 with TRBJ2-3; 16 bases fit TRBD2. CDR1 and CDR2 from the germline V gene are MGHRA and YSYEKL. J was trimmed by 2 bases and V by 4 bases; bases with no gene match: 15. The CDR3 runs to 21 residues. The CDR3 DNA reads as TGCGCCAGCAGCCTAATCCTCGGGACTAGCGGGGGGGCTGCCAACACAGATACGCAGTATTTT. Its translation: CASSLILGTSGGAANTDTQYF.

This clone was counted a few times. The chain combines TRBV24-1 with TRBJ2-7; weak D call: TRBD2 (5 bases). Trimming shortened V by 6 bases and J by 2 bases, and 13 bases separated the two germline ends. This CDR3 comprises 14 residues. CDR1 KGHDR and CDR2 SFDVKD come from the germline V gene. Here the CDR3 DNA reads TGTGCCACCAGTCCCGCGGGCGGAACCTACGAGCAGTACTTC. Translating it yields CATSPAGGTYEQYF.

The chain links TRBV6-6 to TRBJ2-3; TRBD1 aligns across 8 bases. Germline V gives CDR1 MNHNY, CDR2 SVGAGI (reference sequence). This CDR3 comprises 15 residues. V shed 6 bases, J shed 1 base, and the junction held 6 bases outside the gene matches. Here the CDR3 reads CASRRDRRGTDTQYF. The DNA of the CDR3 is TGTGCCAGCAGACGGGACAGGAGAGGCACAGATACGCAGTATTTT.

The chain is built from TRBV3-1 (or the pseudogene TRBV3-2) and TRBJ2-3; 8 bases are a match to TRBD1. The CDR3 has 18 amino acids. Germline values: CDR1 LGHDT, CDR2 YNNKEL (reference sequence). Unmatched junction bases numbered 13, after V lost 1 base and J lost 4 bases. The chain's CDR3 is CASSQAGPGQVGPDTQYF. The CDR3 DNA reads TGTGCCAGCAGCCAAGCGGGACCGGGACAGGTAGGGCCAGATACGCAGTATTTT.